This TCR beta chain comes out of a study of T cell changes during pregnancy in multiple sclerosis. Profiling relied on immunoSEQ multiplex PCR, and the TCRdb table lists in-frame clones only, not all of them. The repertoire holds about 71,000 clones, with approximately 94% as singletons. V shed 10 bases and J shed 0 bases, with 17 bases lying between them. This CDR3 spans 15 amino acids. The V gene's germline CDR1 is LNHDA and CDR2 SQIVND (reference sequence). The TCR comes from a female donor with multiple sclerosis, enrolled in a pregnancy study. This rearrangement joins TRBV19 to TRBJ2-3; the D gene is possibly TRBD2 (6 bases). Material: peripheral blood, obtained in the third trimester of pregnancy. CDR3 residues: CATKKRDFSTDTQYF. CDR3 DNA: TGTGCCACTAAAAAAAGGGACTTCAGCACAGATACGCAGTATTTT.